This T cell receptor beta chain emerged from a study of blood T cell repertoires in COVID-19. In the study overall: Specimens from acute and convalescent COVID-19 originated in the United States, Italy and Spain.

This CDR3 has 13 residues. Trimming took 7 bases from V and 0 from J, leaving 7 bases between them. The germline CDR1 and CDR2 sequences are MNHNY and SVGAGI (reference sequence). Authors' processing steps: Scientists estimated how many nucleated cells there were by amplifying reference gene primers. Sequencing was performed with immunoSEQ multiplex PCR; in TCRdb, only in-frame clones are kept and a portion is missing. The DNA gave D and trimming, while V, J and clone size come from that table. The sample has 200,000 to 250,000 clones; around 80% are singletons. V gene TRBV6-6 combines with J gene TRBJ1-5; D gene uncertain. This TCR came from a man aged 25-45 years with active or convalescent COVID-19. Material: peripheral blood. CDR3 nucleotides: TGTGCCAGCATGATAGATAGCAATCAGCCCCAGCATTTT. It yields the protein CASMIDSNQPQHF.